These 2 T cell receptor beta chains were all obtained from the same sample, sequenced in a study of identical twins. TCRdb reprocessed the 5' RACE reads via MiXCR and lists one record per CDR3 protein. The sample shows 100,000 to 110,000 distinct CDR3 sequences, 5.5% to 7% of them seen only once. Material: memory T cells sorted from blood. The source is a woman in her forties or fifties in good health.

This clonotype came up many times. The chain has TRBV19 and TRBJ2-7, with a possible D match to TRBD2 (5 bases). This CDR3 comprises 15 residues. Germline lookup yields CDR1 LNHDA and CDR2 SQIVND (reference sequence). V lost 6 bases to trimming and J lost 0 bases, with 15 bases between them. Here the CDR3 DNA reads TGTGCCAGTAGCAGTTCCGTGGGGAGCTCCTACGAGCAGTACGTC. Its protein product is CASSSSVGSSYEQYV.

This clonotype came up a few times. This could be a read error, since a much larger clone is one nucleotide away. The chain uses TRBV12-3 or TRBV12-4 and TRBJ2-7; the D call may be TRBD1 or TRBD2 (5 bases each). The CDR3 is 13 residues long. The CDR3 nucleotides read TGTGCCAGCAGTTTAGGGGGGACCTACGACCAGTACTTC. As protein: CASSLGGTYDQYF.